This record concerns one T cell receptor (beta chain) sequence. Its antigen is currently unknown. The V gene lost 7 bases and the J gene lost 8 bases, with 20 bases spanning the gap. This CDR3 region has 14 residues. Per germline, CDR1 MNHEY and CDR2 SVGAGI. The sample comes from a study of radiation and T cells in renal cell carcinoma. Overall study context: Nephrectomy followed 15 Gy stereotactic body radiation by 4 weeks. Points from the study as a whole: In blood, top tumor clones expanded by 2 weeks, shrinking by 4.

Method: immunoSEQ multiplex PCR; TCRdb's copy keeps in-frame clones and lacks some. Here the sample spans about 140,000 clones, roughly 83% being singletons. Stated time point: baseline pretreatment blood. As for treatment: 15 Gy SBRT to primary tumor, nephrectomy 4 weeks later. Radiation-treated patients gave blood at baseline, week 2 and week 4. This renal cell carcinoma was of the clear cell type. The chain employs TRBV6-5 and TRBJ1-2; D perhaps matches TRBD1 (5 bases). The clonotype comes from a woman between 50 and 59 years old with renal cell carcinoma. The starting material was blood, obtained from a patient whose treatment included radiotherapy and nephrectomy. The CDR3: CASNAGLHNAGYTF. Here the CDR3 DNA reads TGTGCCAGCAACGCGGGACTGCACAATGCGGGCTACACCTTC.